The source of this T cell receptor beta chain is a study of T cell responses to AZD1222 COVID-19 vaccine. Whole-study findings and limits: Spike was spanned by vaccine-associated CD4 TCRs, with dominance at 160-218 and 743-854. Two doses of AZD1222 preceded a rise in Spike-specific TCR breadth and depth. The study identified only a handful of AZD1222 recipients as seropositive at baseline.

With regard to this clone: The antigen is unknown.

Libraries were prepared by immunoSEQ multiplex PCR; TCRdb keeps only in-frame clonotypes and omits some of them. The sample has 170,000 or so clones, roughly 90% seen once; the top ten hold 2.6%. V lost 7 bases, J lost 7 bases, and 12 bases stayed unmatched. The CDR3 length is 15 residues. Germline loops: CDR1 SGHRS, CDR2 YFSETQ. The chain employs TRBV5-1 and TRBJ2-5, with 11 bases that match TRBD2. This sample comprised peripheral blood, obtained on day 0 of AZD1222 vaccination. The sequence derives from an adult in good health. CDR3 protein: CASLNVAGGPGTQYF. In DNA form, the CDR3 reads TGCGCCAGCTTAAACGTAGCGGGAGGGCCTGGGACCCAGTACTTC.